These 3 T cell receptor beta chains came from one sample sequenced in a study of T cells in Graves' hyperthyroidism and ophthalmopathy. RNA transcripts gave rise to amplified TCR beta CDR3 regions. An initial round of RT-PCR targeting the TCR CDR3 relied on the HTBI primer set. Via MiXCR, TCRdb re-called the multiplex PCR reads, giving one row per CDR3 protein. This table has 490,000 or so distinct CDR3 sequences, about 16% appearing once. Sequences were obtained from blood. All receptors derive from a woman in her 30s with Graves' ophthalmopathy.

This clonotype has at least ten counts. The chain recombines TRBV15 with TRBJ2-2; TRBD1 might be the D (6 bases). CDR3 length: 15 amino acids. The germline gives CDR1 LNHNV, CDR2 YYDKDF (reference sequence). V lost 5 bases, J lost 3 bases, and 13 bases lay in between. Here the CDR3 DNA reads TGTGCCACCAGCGTCCCCAGGGGCGACACCGGGGAGCTGTTTTTT. This codes for CATSVPRGDTGELFF.

In this sample, this clonotype turned up many times. The CDR3 is CSAPPGPQGGDTQYF. The CDR3 bases are TGCAGTGCCCCTCCCGGGCCCCAGGGCGGAGATACGCAGTATTTT. The chain couples TRBV20-1 to TRBJ2-3, with a weak D call TRBD1 (5 bases). Trimming took off 6 bases at V and 5 bases at J, with 21 bases between the two ends. From germline, CDR1 is DFQATT and CDR2 SNEGSKA (reference sequence). The CDR3 length is 15 residues.

This rearrangement joins TRBV24-1 to TRBJ2-1; D possibly corresponds to TRBD2 (7 bases). V gave up 2 bases and J gave up 7 bases, with 11 bases separating them. CDR3 length: 14 residues. CDR1 is KGHDR, CDR2 SFDVKD, per germline. CDR3 DNA: TGTGCCACCAGTGATTCGGGGAGGGGGAATGAGCAGTTCTTC. Amino acid sequence: CATSDSGRGNEQFF.